The 30 T cell receptor beta chains below come from one sample, sequenced in a study of CD8 T cells in Susac syndrome. RNA in amounts of 0.5 to 1 ug was reverse transcribed with random hexamers. A single record per CDR3 protein comes from TCRdb applying MiXCR to the immunoSEQ multiplex PCR reads. The table shows some 77,000 distinct CDR3 sequences, with 93% occurring only once. The sample was CD4+ T cells from PBMCs. Receptors originate from a human donor with Susac syndrome.

The CDR3 DNA follows: TGTGCCAGCTCCCCGCCGGGACTAGCGGGAAATGAGCAGTTCTTC. It is translated as CASSPPGLAGNEQFF. The V call is TRBV18, the J call TRBJ2-1; 13 bases align to TRBD2. Per the germline V gene, CDR1 is KGHSH and CDR2 is LQKENI. J lost 7 bases, V lost 6 bases, and 6 bases had no gene match. CDR3 length: 15 residues.

J is TRBJ2-7 and V is TRBV6-2 or TRBV6-3; 8 bases match TRBD1. Germline-derived CDR1 and CDR2 are MNHEY and SVGEGT. V dropped 7 bases and J dropped 1; count of bases not matched to a gene: 9. The length of the CDR3 is 15 residues. The CDR3 protein is CASTPGQGGSYEQYF. CDR3 sequence (DNA): TGTGCCAGCACCCCTGGACAGGGAGGATCCTACGAGCAGTACTTC.

The chain joins TRBV5-1 to TRBJ2-2, with 10 positions matching TRBD1. The CDR3 extends over 15 amino acids. The germline CDR1 and CDR2 sequences are SGHRS and YFSETQ. J lost 4 bases, V lost 2 bases, and 2 bases had no gene match. The CDR3 DNA reads TGCGCCAGCAGCTTAAGGACAGGGGGCACCGGGGAGCTGTTTTTT. Translated: CASSLRTGGTGELFF.

CDR3 residues: CASIHPSSNYGYTF. CDR3 nucleotide sequence: TGTGCCAGCATCCATCCCTCCAGCAACTATGGCTACACCTTC. The V gene is TRBV28, the J gene TRBJ1-2; no firm D call. In germline, CDR1 is MDHEN, CDR2 SYDVKM. V lost 7 bases, J lost 2 bases, and 14 bases lay in between. The CDR3 is 14 residues long.

This clonotype appeared once. V gene TRBV19 combines with J gene TRBJ1-6; a weak D match, TRBD1 (5 bases). Germline V gene sequence: CDR1 LNHDA, CDR2 SQIVND (reference sequence). The CDR3 runs to 15 residues. Trimming left V 7 bases short and J 3 bases short, with 13 bases between. In DNA form, the CDR3 reads TGTGCCAGTAAGGAGGGACCCTACTATAATTCACCCCTCCACTTT. Translated: CASKEGPYYNSPLHF.

The rearrangement links TRBV6-2 or TRBV6-3 to TRBJ2-1; D possibly corresponds to TRBD1 (5 bases). This CDR3 region has 15 residues. V shed 0 bases and J shed 2 bases, with 8 bases lying between them. The germline CDR1 and CDR2 sequences are MNHEY and SVGEGT. The CDR3 region is CASSYSVRAYNEQFF. The CDR3 coding sequence is TGTGCCAGCAGTTACTCGGTCAGGGCCTACAATGAGCAGTTCTTC.

V gene TRBV6-2 or TRBV6-3 combines with J gene TRBJ1-5, with a tentative D call TRBD1 (5 bases). V was shortened by 3 bases and J by 2 bases, with 11 bases between the two germline ends. The CDR3 runs 15 residues. Germline CDR1 and CDR2: MNHEY and SVGEGT. The CDR3: CASSYPGPGNQPQHF. The CDR3 bases are TGTGCCAGCAGTTATCCGGGGCCTGGCAATCAGCCCCAGCATTTT.

This rearrangement joins TRBV6-2 or TRBV6-3 to TRBJ2-6; D ambiguous. The CDR3 contains 15 residues. CDR1 MNHEY and CDR2 SVGEGT come from the germline V gene. V lost 7 bases to trimming and J lost 4 bases, with 14 bases between them. In nucleotides, the CDR3 is TGTGCCAGCATCCCCTCCGGCCCCGGGGCCAACGTCCTGACTTTC. As protein: CASIPSGPGANVLTF.

This chain uses TRBV10-3 with TRBJ2-1, with TRBD1 matching 7 bases. With V trimmed by 11 bases and J by 0 bases, 4 bases remained unmatched. The CDR3 extends over 13 amino acids. CDR1 and CDR2 (germline): ENHRY, SYGVKD. The CDR3 here is CALWDSSYNEQFF. DNA of the CDR3: TGTGCCCTTTGGGACAGCTCCTACAATGAGCAGTTCTTC.

This rearrangement joins TRBV7-2 to TRBJ1-3; a possible D gene is TRBD1 (6 bases). V shed 4 bases and J shed 4 bases, with 14 bases lying between them. Germline CDR1 and CDR2: SGHTA and FQGNSA. The CDR3 covers 15 residues. The CDR3 bases are TGTGCCAGCAGCTCGCAGGGGATGCGAGGAAACACCATATATTTT. It yields the protein CASSSQGMRGNTIYF.

This chain joins TRBV7-2 and TRBJ2-7; 9 positions agree with TRBD1. CDR1 SGHTA and CDR2 FQGNSA come from the germline V gene. There are 14 residues in the CDR3. Trimming cost V 5 bases and J 4 bases; bases outside gene matches: 6. The CDR3 nucleotides are TGTGCCAGCAGCACCTACAGGGGGCCTTACGAGCAGTACTTC. Its protein is CASSTYRGPYEQYF.

This chain connects TRBV7-2 to TRBJ2-1, with D tentatively TRBD1 (5 bases). The germline V gene has CDR1 SGHTA and CDR2 FQGNSA. This CDR3 spans 15 amino acids. V was pared by 2 bases and J by 6 bases, with 14 bases between. CDR3 DNA sequence: TGTGCCAGCAGCTTAAGGGGATTGGTGGGCAATGAGCAGTTCTTC. Its protein is CASSLRGLVGNEQFF.

This clonotype showed up just once. The chain uses TRBV4-3 and TRBJ2-7, with 9 bases aligning to TRBD1. The junction had 7 bases not matched to a gene; V was cut back by 4 bases and J by 3 bases. This CDR3 has 15 amino acids. CDR1 LGHNA and CDR2 YSLEER come from the germline V gene. The chain's CDR3 is CASSRLTGGGYEQYF. DNA for the CDR3: TGCGCCAGCAGCCGATTGACAGGGGGAGGCTACGAGCAGTACTTC.

The genes are TRBV20-1 and TRBJ2-7; 7 bases align to TRBD1. CDR1 and CDR2 from the germline V gene are DFQATT and SNEGSKA (reference sequence). The CDR3 extends over 15 amino acids. V lost 2 bases, J lost 0 bases, and 7 bases stayed unmatched. The CDR3 loop is CSARSLDRSSYEQYF. The CDR3 bases are TGCAGTGCTAGAAGCCTGGACAGGAGCTCCTACGAGCAGTACTTC.

The V gene is TRBV5-6, the J gene TRBJ1-1; 7 bases are a match to TRBD1. The trim removed 4 bases at V and 1 base at J, leaving 7 bases unmatched. The CDR3 is made up of 15 amino acids. Germline CDR1 reads SGHDT; CDR2 reads YYEEEE. The chain's CDR3 is CASSPIGGGNTEAFF. In DNA form, the CDR3 reads TGTGCCAGCAGCCCCATAGGGGGCGGGAACACTGAAGCTTTCTTT.

The genes are TRBV11-2 and TRBJ2-5, with a weak D call TRBD2 (5 bases). Trimming took off 6 bases at V and 5 bases at J, with 22 bases between the two ends. CDR1 is SGHAT, CDR2 FQNNGV, per germline. The length of the CDR3 is 16 residues. The CDR3 is CASRGLRAGRSETQYF. In DNA form, the CDR3 reads TGTGCCAGCAGGGGGTTGCGGGCGGGCCGGTCGGAGACCCAGTACTTC.

This clonotype has a single count. V and J are TRBV30 and TRBJ2-5; D is uncertain. Germline CDR1 and CDR2: GTSNPN and SVGIG (reference sequence). This CDR3 contains 11 residues. The V end lost 1 base, the J end lost 5 bases, and 5 bases lay between the germline ends. The CDR3 nucleotides are TGTGCCTGGAGTGGGGATGAGACCCAGTACTTC. It translates to CAWSGDETQYF. Full variable domain (rest looked up from reference TRBV30 and TRBJ2-5): SQTIHQWPATLVQPVGSPLSLECTVEGTSNPNLYWYRQAAGRGLQLLFYSVGIGQISSEVPQNLSASRPQDRQFILSSKKLLLSDSGFYLCAWSGDETQYFGPGTRLLVL.

This rearrangement joins TRBV6-2 or TRBV6-3 to TRBJ2-3; D not certain. CDR1 MNHEY and CDR2 SVGEGT come from the germline V gene. CDR3 length: 11 amino acids. Trimming took off 4 bases at V and 6 bases at J, with 5 bases between the two ends. The CDR3 bases are TGTGCCAGCAGTTCGGCCGATACGCAGTATTTT. Protein sequence: CASSSADTQYF.

The V call is TRBV7-9, the J call TRBJ1-3; D perhaps matches TRBD1 (5 bases). Germline-derived CDR1 and CDR2 are SEHNR and FQNEAQ (reference sequence). This CDR3 contains 16 residues. Trimming took off 8 bases at V and 0 bases at J, with 17 bases between the two ends. The CDR3 sequence is CASDDDRPISGNTIYF. The DNA for the CDR3 is TGTGCCAGCGACGACGACAGACCTATCTCTGGAAACACCATATATTTT.

The chain recombines TRBV20-1 with TRBJ2-5, with TRBD2 as a possible D gene (6 bases). V was pared by 6 bases and J by 0 bases, with 23 bases between. Germline CDR1 reads DFQATT; CDR2 reads SNEGSKA (reference sequence). The CDR3 runs 17 residues. The CDR3 protein is CSAPPGLGGAYQETQYF. DNA of the CDR3: TGCAGTGCACCCCCTGGGCTTGGCGGGGCGTACCAAGAGACCCAGTACTTC.

This chain connects TRBV4-1 to TRBJ1-2; D is unclear. Germline CDR1 is MGHRA and CDR2 is YSYEKL. Trimming left V 2 bases short and J 4 bases short, with 23 bases between. The CDR3 length is 18 residues. The CDR3 spells CASSQKLLPVGWVYGYTF. Written as DNA, the CDR3 is TGCGCCAGCAGCCAAAAATTACTACCTGTTGGATGGGTCTATGGCTACACCTTC.

The V gene is TRBV6-1, the J gene TRBJ2-1; D may be TRBD2 (5 bases). There are 16 residues in the CDR3. CDR1 MNHNS and CDR2 SASEGT come from the germline V gene. V lost 6 bases and J lost 3, with 18 bases in between. CDR3 residues: CASSTTAGLNYNEQFF. CDR3 nucleotide sequence: TGTGCCAGCAGCACCACTGCCGGACTGAACTACAATGAGCAGTTCTTC.

The chain carries TRBV5-4 and TRBJ2-2, with a weak D call TRBD1 (6 bases). The CDR3 length is 15 residues. With 2 bases removed from V and 6 bases from J, the gap between germline ends came to 14 bases. CDR1 SGHNT and CDR2 YYREEE come from the germline V gene (reference sequence). Written as DNA, the CDR3 is TGTGCCAGCAGCTTATTATCAGGGGACGCCGGGGAGCTGTTTTTT. Protein sequence: CASSLLSGDAGELFF. Complete variable domain (other parts from reference TRBV5-4 and TRBJ2-2): ETGVTQSPTHLIKTRGQQVTLRCSSQSGHNTVSWYQQALGQGPQFIFQYYREEENGRGNFPPRFSGLQFPNYSSELNVNALELDDSALYLCASSLLSGDAGELFFGEGSRLTVL.

The rearrangement links TRBV5-1 to TRBJ2-6; D is possibly TRBD1 (6 bases). Deletions cut 4 bases from V and 1 base from J, with 12 bases between. The CDR3 has 16 residues. CDR1 and CDR2 from the germline V gene are SGHRS and YFSETQ. CDR3 coding DNA: TGCGCCAGCAGCCTGGGACATACGTCTGGGGCCAACGTCCTGACTTTC. This encodes CASSLGHTSGANVLTF.

V gene TRBV19 combines with J gene TRBJ1-6, with 9 bases lining up with TRBD1. Trimming at V came to 5 bases and at J to 10 bases, leaving 9 bases not matched to a gene. CDR1 is LNHDA and CDR2 is SQIVND in the germline V gene (reference sequence). The length of the CDR3 is 15 residues. As DNA, the CDR3 is TGTGCCAGTAGTCGGATGACAGGGGGTCAATCACCCCTCCACTTT. It yields the protein CASSRMTGGQSPLHF.

The genes are TRBV7-9 and TRBJ1-6; 9 bases fit TRBD1. This CDR3 has 17 residues. Trimming removed 2 bases from V and 4 bases from J; junction bases left unmatched: 6. Germline loops: CDR1 SEHNR, CDR2 FQNEAQ (reference sequence). The CDR3 here is CASSLQRTGAYNSPLHF. For the CDR3, the DNA is TGTGCCAGCAGCTTACAAAGGACAGGGGCGTATAATTCACCCCTCCACTTT.

The chain carries TRBV3-1 and TRBJ1-2; perhaps TRBD1 as D (6 bases). CDR1 and CDR2 from the germline V gene are LGHDT and YNNKEL (reference sequence). This CDR3 contains 16 residues. Trimming removed 0 bases from V and 8 bases from J, with 19 bases in between. CDR3 in amino acids: CASSQDGTTGLKGYTF. The CDR3 DNA follows: TGTGCCAGCAGCCAAGACGGGACGACAGGTTTAAAGGGCTACACCTTC.

The chain employs TRBV10-3 and TRBJ2-7; no reliable D call. The CDR3 consists of 12 residues. V lost 3 bases to trimming and J lost 1 base, with 4 bases between them. Germline V gene lookup returns CDR1 ENHRY and CDR2 SYGVKD. DNA of the CDR3: TGTGCCATCAGTGAAGTTTCCTACGAGCAGTACTTC. It encodes CAISEVSYEQYF.

The CDR3 is CSVEGRLYQETQYF. CDR3 DNA sequence: TGCAGCGTTGAGGGCAGGCTGTACCAAGAGACCCAGTACTTC. This sequence joins TRBV29-1 and TRBJ2-5; D remains ambiguous. V was shortened by 3 bases and J by 0 bases, with 11 bases between the two germline ends. Per germline, CDR1 SQVTM and CDR2 ANQGSEA. This CDR3 has 14 residues.

This clonotype was seen a single time. V is TRBV6-1 and J is TRBJ1-6, with D uncertain. This CDR3 region has 11 residues. Germline values: CDR1 MNHNS, CDR2 SASEGT. V dropped 6 bases and J dropped 17 bases, with 14 bases sitting between them. The CDR3 sequence is CASSAFPDVHF. DNA for the CDR3: TGTGCCAGCAGCGCTTTCCCCGACGTCCACTTT.